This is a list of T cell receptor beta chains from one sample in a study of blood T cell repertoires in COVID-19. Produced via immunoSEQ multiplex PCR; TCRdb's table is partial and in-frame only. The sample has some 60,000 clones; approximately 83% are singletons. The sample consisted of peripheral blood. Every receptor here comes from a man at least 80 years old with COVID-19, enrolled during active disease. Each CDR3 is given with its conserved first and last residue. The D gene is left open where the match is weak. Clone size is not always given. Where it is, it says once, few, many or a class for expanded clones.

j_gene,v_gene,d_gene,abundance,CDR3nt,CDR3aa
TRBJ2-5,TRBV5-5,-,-,TGTGCCAGCAGCTTGGCTGGCGGGGACGAGACCCAGTACTTC,CASSLAGGDETQYF
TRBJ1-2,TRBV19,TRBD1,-,TGTGCCAGTAGTACCCCATCGGGCCAGGGGGTCTATGGCTACACCTTC,CASSTPSGQGVYGYTF
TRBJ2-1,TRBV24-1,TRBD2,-,TGTGCCACCGCTAGCGGGCCCTACAATGAGCAGTTCTTC,CATASGPYNEQFF
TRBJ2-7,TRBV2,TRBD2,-,TGTGCCAGCAGTGTGGGACTAGCGGGGGAACACTACGAGCAGTACTTC,CASSVGLAGEHYEQYF
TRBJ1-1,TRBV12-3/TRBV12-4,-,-,TGTGCCAGCGTTAACAGGGTGGGCACTGAAGCTTTCTTT,CASVNRVGTEAFF
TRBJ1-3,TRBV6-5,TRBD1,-,TGTGCCAGCAGTAGGCAGGGGGACTCTGGAAACACCATATATTTT,CASSRQGDSGNTIYF
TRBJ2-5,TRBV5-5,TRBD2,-,TGTGCCAGCAGCTTGGCACGAGGACTAGCAGAAGAGACCCAGTACTTC,CASSLARGLAEETQYF
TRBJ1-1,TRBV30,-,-,TGTGCCTGGGGACATACAGGTCCTTCGAACACTGAAGCTTTCTTT,CAWGHTGPSNTEAFF
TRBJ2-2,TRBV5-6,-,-,TGTGCCAGCAGGGAGGGAGGCGCGAACACCGGGGAGCTGTTTTTT,CASREGGANTGELFF
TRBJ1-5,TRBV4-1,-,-,TGCGCCAGCAGCCGGAGGGACGGTACCAATCAGCCCCAGCATTTT,CASSRRDGTNQPQHF
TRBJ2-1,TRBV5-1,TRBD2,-,TGCGCCAGCAGCCTAATAGCGGGAGCGGCTAATGAGCAGTTCTTC,CASSLIAGAANEQFF
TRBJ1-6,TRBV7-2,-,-,TGTGCCAGCAGCTCAGATGGGGGGGCGCGGGATTTGAGTAATTCACCCCTCCACTTT,CASSSDGGARDLSNSPLHF
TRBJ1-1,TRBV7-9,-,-,TGTGCCAGCAGCCCCCGGCCCCAGGCTGAAGCTTTCTTT,CASSPRPQAEAFF
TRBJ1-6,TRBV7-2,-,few,TGTGCCAGCAGCTTGAGTCGGGAGAGTAAAAATTCACCCCTCCACTTT,CASSLSRESKNSPLHF
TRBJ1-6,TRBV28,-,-,TGTGCCAGCAGTCCCCTCGACAGAGATAATTCACCCCTCCACTTT,CASSPLDRDNSPLHF
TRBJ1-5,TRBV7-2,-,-,TGTGCCAGCAGCTTACGACGGGGGATCGATCAGCCCCAGCATTTT,CASSLRRGIDQPQHF
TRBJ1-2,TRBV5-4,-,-,TGTGCCAGCAGCTTGTACAGCGGCAACTATGGCTACACCTTC,CASSLYSGNYGYTF
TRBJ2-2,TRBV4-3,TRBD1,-,TGCGCCAGCAGCCAAGATCGATCAGGGGGTATCTATAGGGCCGGGGAGCTGTTTTTT,CASSQDRSGGIYRAGELFF
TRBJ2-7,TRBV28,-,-,TGTGCCAGCCAAATTTTACAGGGTTCGGGCGACGAGCAGTACTTC,CASQILQGSGDEQYF
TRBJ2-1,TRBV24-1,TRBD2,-,TGTGCCACCAGTGATTCACACCCAGGACTAGGGAGAAATAGATACTACAATGAGCAGTTCTTC,CATSDSHPGLGRNRYYNEQFF
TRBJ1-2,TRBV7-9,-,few,TGTGCCAGCAGCTTGATCGCAGTTGTGTCAGGCTACACCTTC,CASSLIAVVSGYTF
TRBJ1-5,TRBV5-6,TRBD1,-,TGTGCCAGCAGTTACCGGGACAGAAATCAGCCCCAGCATTTT,CASSYRDRNQPQHF
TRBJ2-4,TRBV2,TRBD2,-,TGTGCCAGCATCCCACTCCGGGGGGAAAACATTCAGTACTTC,CASIPLRGENIQYF
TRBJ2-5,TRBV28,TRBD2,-,TGTGCCAGCAGTTTATTAGCGGGGGGATTTCAAGAGACCCAGTACTTC,CASSLLAGGFQETQYF
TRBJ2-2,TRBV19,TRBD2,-,TGTGCCAGTATCCGCGGGGGGGCTGGCGGGGAGCTGTTTTTT,CASIRGGAGGELFF
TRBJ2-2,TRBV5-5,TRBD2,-,TGTGCCAGCAGCTCTTTAGCGGGAGCGGGGACCGGGGAGCTGTTTTTT,CASSSLAGAGTGELFF
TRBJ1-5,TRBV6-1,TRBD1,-,TGTGCCAGCAGTCAAGCGACAGGGCTAAATCAGCCCCAGCATTTT,CASSQATGLNQPQHF
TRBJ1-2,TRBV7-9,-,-,TGTGCCAGCAGCTTAGGAGGCGGGCAAGGGGGCTATGGCTACACCTTC,CASSLGGGQGGYGYTF
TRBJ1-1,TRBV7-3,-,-,TGTGCCAGCAGCTTAGGACGGGGGAACACTGAAGCTTTCTTT,CASSLGRGNTEAFF
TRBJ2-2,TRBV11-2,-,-,TGTGCCAGCAGCTTACGCGGAAACACCGGGGAGCTGTTTTTT,CASSLRGNTGELFF
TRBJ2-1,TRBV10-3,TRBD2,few,TGTGCCATCAGTGAGTCCGGGACTAGCGGGGGTAATGAGCAGTTCTTC,CAISESGTSGGNEQFF
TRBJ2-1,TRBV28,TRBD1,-,TGTGCCAGCAGCCCTAGAGGGACAGGGAAGGCCAATGAGCAGTTCTTC,CASSPRGTGKANEQFF
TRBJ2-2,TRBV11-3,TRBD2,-,TGTGCCAGCAGCAAGGGACTAGCGGGAGACGGGGAGCTGTTTTTT,CASSKGLAGDGELFF
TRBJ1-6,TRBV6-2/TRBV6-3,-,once,TGTGCCAGCAGCTCGGTGGGGACAAGGAATTCACCCCTCCACTTT,CASSSVGTRNSPLHF
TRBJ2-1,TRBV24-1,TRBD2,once,TGTGCCACCAGTGACCGGACTAGCGGGAGGAGAGTGGGGTCCTACAATGAGCAGTTCTTC,CATSDRTSGRRVGSYNEQFF
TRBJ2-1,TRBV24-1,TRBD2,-,TGTGCCACCAGTGATTGGACTAGCGGGAGGGGCCACAATGAGCAGTTCTTC,CATSDWTSGRGHNEQFF
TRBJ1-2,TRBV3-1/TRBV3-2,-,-,TGTGCCAGCAGCCAAGATAACGTCGCGGGCTACACCTTC,CASSQDNVAGYTF
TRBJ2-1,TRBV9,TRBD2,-,TGTGCCAGCAGCTACCTAGCGGGAGACGGGAATGAGCAGTTCTTC,CASSYLAGDGNEQFF
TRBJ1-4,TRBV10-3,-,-,TGTGCCATCAGTGATCTTGCAACTAATGAAAAACTGTTTTTT,CAISDLATNEKLFF
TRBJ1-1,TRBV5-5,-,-,TGTGCCAGCAGCCCGGACAGTTTCACTGAAGCTTTCTTT,CASSPDSFTEAFF
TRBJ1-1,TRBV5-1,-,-,TGCGCCAGCAGCTCCTCCTCCCCGACCGGGACTGAAGCTTTCTTT,CASSSSSPTGTEAFF
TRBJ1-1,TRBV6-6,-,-,TGTGCCAGCAGTTACGAGAAATCAACTGAAGCTTTCTTT,CASSYEKSTEAFF
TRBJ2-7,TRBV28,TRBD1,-,TGTGCCAGCAGCCCTACCGGGACAGGGGCCTACGAGCAGTACTTC,CASSPTGTGAYEQYF
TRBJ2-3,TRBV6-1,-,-,TGTGCCAGCAGTGAAGACCCTAACACAGATACGCAGTATTTT,CASSEDPNTDTQYF
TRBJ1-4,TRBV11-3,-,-,TGTGCCAGCAGCTTATCCTATGGGGCAGCCAATGAAAAACTGTTTTTT,CASSLSYGAANEKLFF
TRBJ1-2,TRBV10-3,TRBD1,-,TGTGCCATCAGTGATGACAGGGGCTATGGCTACACCTTC,CAISDDRGYGYTF
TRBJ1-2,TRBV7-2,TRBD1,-,TGTGCCAGCAGCCGGGACAGGGTGAGCTATGGCTACACCTTC,CASSRDRVSYGYTF
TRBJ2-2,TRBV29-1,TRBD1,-,TGCAGCGCCCAGGACAGGGGGCATGTCGGGGAGCTGTTTTTT,CSAQDRGHVGELFF
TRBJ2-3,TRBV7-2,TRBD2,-,TGTGCCAGCACCTCTAGCGGGGGGGCCCGAGATACGCAGTATTTT,CASTSSGGARDTQYF
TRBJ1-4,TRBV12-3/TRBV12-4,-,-,TGTGCCAGCAGTTTTTTCGGGAAGGAAAAACTGTTTTTT,CASSFFGKEKLFF
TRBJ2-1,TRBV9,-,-,TGTGCCAGCTCTGTCTCGGAGGGATACAATGAGCAGTTCTTC,CASSVSEGYNEQFF